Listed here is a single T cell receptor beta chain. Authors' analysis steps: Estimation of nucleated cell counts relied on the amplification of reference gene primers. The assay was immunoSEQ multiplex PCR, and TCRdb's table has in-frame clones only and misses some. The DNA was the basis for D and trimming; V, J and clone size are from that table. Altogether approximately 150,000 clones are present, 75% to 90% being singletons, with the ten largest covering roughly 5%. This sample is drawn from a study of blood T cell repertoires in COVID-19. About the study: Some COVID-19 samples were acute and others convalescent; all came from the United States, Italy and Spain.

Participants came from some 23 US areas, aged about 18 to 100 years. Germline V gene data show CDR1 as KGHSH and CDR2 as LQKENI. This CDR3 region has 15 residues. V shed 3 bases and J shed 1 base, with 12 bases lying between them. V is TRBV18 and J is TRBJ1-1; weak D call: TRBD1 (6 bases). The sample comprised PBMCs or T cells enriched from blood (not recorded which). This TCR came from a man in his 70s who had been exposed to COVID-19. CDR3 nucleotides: TGTGCCAGCTCACCGGGGGGGGCTGGGAACACTGAAGCTTTCTTT. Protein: CASSPGGAGNTEAFF. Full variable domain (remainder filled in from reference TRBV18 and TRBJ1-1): NAGVMQNPRHLVRRRGQEARLRCSPMKGHSHVYWYRQLPEEGLKFMVYLQKENIIDESGMPKERFSAEFPKEGPSILRIQQVVRGDSAAYFCASSPGGAGNTEAFFGQGTRLTVV.